This T cell receptor beta chain is from a study of cytomegalovirus exposure and HLA in healthy donors. About the study: Membership in the Caucasian-associated ancestry cluster was found for around four fifths of around 380 genotyped donors.

PCR employed 60 Vbeta and 13 Jbeta primers. TCRdb's copy holds only in-frame clones and misses some; the assay was immunoSEQ multiplex PCR. The profile shows approximately 140,000 clones, approximately 70% of them singletons. For this clone: Its target is unknown.

The length of the CDR3 is 14 residues. V was pared by 1 base and J by 5 bases, with 12 bases between. The germline gives CDR1 MGHRA, CDR2 YSYEKL. Study results and caveats: The study listed roughly 160 cytomegalovirus-associated TCR beta chains. There were some public TCRs occurring in many donors, but most TCR sequences were rare. Testing in vitro showed a few CMV-associated chains specific for CMV antigens.

The rearrangement links TRBV4-1 to TRBJ2-7, with D tentatively TRBD2 (5 bases). The sequence derives from a human donor in good health. Sequencing was done on a sample of PBMCs. The CDR3 DNA is TGCGCCAGCAGCCAAGCCCTATCCGGGGACGAGCAGTACTTC. Translation gives CASSQALSGDEQYF.